This TCR beta chain was documented in a study of cytomegalovirus exposure and HLA in healthy donors (dated by TCRdb to 2015 to 2018). In the study overall: In an earlier analysis of some 550 of the donors, about 270 Gb of sequence data and 90 million to 120 million unique TCR beta sequences from approximately 180 million T cells were reported. The genetic ancestry cluster associated with self-reported Caucasian donors included 70% to 85% of the 300 to 400 genotyped donors. About 280 gigabases of sequencing data and approximately 91 million unique TCR sequences made up an early release that covered 640 HLA-typed donors. In a later analysis, previously published TCR beta repertoires from 670 or so donors were re-analyzed and high-resolution HLA genotyping was added so that TCR occurrence patterns could be studied. Every discovery cohort repertoire had been produced on one sequencing platform. Donor age, sex, ethnicity and CMV serostatus were collected together with the repertoire data. A later genetic analysis took genome-wide SNP genotypes for about three fifths of the roughly 670 donors and used that subset as a discovery cohort. An earlier analysis of around 580 of the donors used high-throughput TCR beta sequencing to judge whether each TCR beta V gene segment behaved as functional or pseudogenic. Across roughly 420 genotyped donors of the cohort, an average of roughly 250,000 unique TCR beta nucleotide sequences per donor were sequenced, and approximately 17% of those sequences were non-productive. Rather than using new phenotypic data, the later analysis identified candidate immune exposures from TCR beta sequences and from how often those sequences occurred across donors. Four or five DR-DQ haplotypes were treated as single units for association and clustering because of strong linkage in the cohort. HLA typing covered class I and class II loci at four-digit resolution. Typing coverage varied by locus: roughly 629-630 donors for A, B, C, DRB1 and DQB1; around 560 for DQA1; over 600 for DPA1; 450 to 480 for DPB1. The aim of the study was to test whether cataloging public T cell receptors could identify signatures of past pathogen exposure. High-throughput TCR immunosequencing, statistical association of individual TCRs with disease status, and machine learning were combined to predict cytomegalovirus infection status. A separate validation cohort of about 110 different subjects was used in addition to the roughly 620-subject first cohort. The study used immunosequencing to profile the T cell repertoires of approximately 630 subjects and linked those repertoires to cytomegalovirus serostatus. General study outcomes and caveats: This cohort had only TCR beta chains sequenced, and the lack of alpha or paired-chain data limited which features could be detected. When HLA alleles, especially DR and DQ, strongly co-occurred, attributing TCR associations to individual alleles was difficult. In an earlier analysis of some 540 of the donors, most TCR beta V segments appeared in productive rearrangements about 87% or about 30% of the time, broadly matching IMGT annotations. According to a later analysis, TCR association rates differed among HLA loci, with DRB1 alleles showing the most associated TCRs and HLA-C alleles showing the fewest. It was suggested by the authors that the approach could potentially be generalized to other disease states and immunological phenotypes. A later genetic analysis associated a missense DCLRE1C variant with V-gene and J-gene trimming of TCR beta chains, and an independent cohort replicated the association. According to a later genetic analysis, donors in an Asian-associated ancestry cluster had fewer N-insertions in productive TCRs than the roughly 700-donor mean. Most TCR sequences were observed very rarely across donors, whereas some public TCRs were present in many individuals. A cluster of highly shared sequence variants was judged likely to represent a technical artifact of the sequencing pipeline. Because HLA typing was unavailable for some donors at each locus, only the typed subset was used in association tests. According to a later analysis, most CMV-associated TCR beta chains appeared to be HLA-restricted, and the HLA associations seemed to be driven largely by CMV exposure. Three of the identified cytomegalovirus-associated TCR beta chains were confirmed in vitro to be specific for cytomegalovirus antigens. A further reported finding was that TCR beta sequences accurately predicted the HLA-A and HLA-B alleles for most subjects in the first cohort. Compared with equally common non-associated chains, HLA-associated TCR beta chains in a later analysis were more clonally expanded and had lower generation probabilities. Several of the top co-occurrence clusters appeared to be linked to parvovirus B19, influenza, CMV and Epstein-Barr virus, according to a later analysis. Some 16 rarely observed V segments, including chromosome 9 orphons, were excluded from the earlier analysis of a few hundred of the donors because counts were too low. Correlated functional status among segregating V segments might be attributable to linkage disequilibrium, but an unknown experimental factor could not be ruled out. The study gave a list of about 170 TCR beta chains associated with cytomegalovirus. A later analysis associated 15,000 to 20,000 TCR beta sequences with specific HLA alleles at a false discovery rate of 0.05. CMV serostatus was the only immune exposure information available for the cohort. Roughly uniform sequencing depth across donors was assumed in presence/absence analyses, although this assumption may not hold. In both the original and validation cohorts, the classifier was reported to diagnose cytomegalovirus status with high specificity and sensitivity.

Library method: the immunoSEQ multiplex PCR assay. For the multiplex PCR, a mixture combining 60 forward primers for TCR Vbeta segments and 13 reverse primers for TCR Jbeta segments was used. The CDR3 region of rearranged TCR beta genes was amplified from genomic DNA with a multiplex PCR assay. The Illumina HiSeq System was used to sequence the amplified TCR beta libraries as 87-base-pair reads. The paper's data handling went like this. A later analysis tallied tens of millions of unique TCR beta chains across the 666 repertoires, and some 10 million of those chains were shared by two or more donors. Raw reads were error-corrected and collapsed into unique sequences by a nearest-neighbor algorithm in which closely related sequences were merged to remove PCR and sequencing errors. To assign V, D and J gene segments, CDR3 sequences were aligned to IMGT reference sequences. Each retained sequence needed at least a six-nucleotide match to both a V gene segment and a J gene segment. Rearrangements were classified as productive when the CDR3 lacked stop codons and remained in frame with V and J, and all other rearrangements were classified as non-productive. Following IMGT convention, CDR3 was defined as the stretch from the second conserved V-encoded cysteine up to the conserved J-encoded phenylalanine. The earlier analysis of 587 of the donors excluded any sequence lacking an unambiguous match to a single V gene segment. An earlier analysis of 587 of the donors classified V segments as functional when productive rearrangements were above 56.7% and as segregating when the standard deviation between donors was above 5%. A statistical classification framework was built for diagnosing cytomegalovirus status from the catalog of TCR beta chain sequences. In a later analysis, TCR nucleotide sequences were compared against IMGT/GENE-DB human TR gene sequences so that V and J genes could be assigned. The TCRdist pipeline was used in a later analysis to assign CDR3 sequences and most-parsimonious VDJ recombination scenarios. A later analysis defined each TCR beta chain by its CDR3 amino acid sequence plus V-gene family, and excluded reads lacking a unique V-gene family. In a later analysis, nearly 600 highly shared, low-generation-probability nucleotide sequences were removed to address suspected cross-contamination and a sequencing artifact. In a later analysis, a clonal expansion index was calculated for each public chain from normalized within-repertoire ranks of inferred template counts. A later analysis computed generation probabilities with a VDJ recombination model fitted to out-of-frame rearrangements, and checked the results against IGoR. Hypergeometric tests were used in a later analysis to score TCR-TCR, TCR-HLA and TCR-CMV co-occurrence, with a repertoire-size bias correction applied to the TCR pairs. To estimate false discovery rates, a later analysis permuted the HLA or CMV assignments 20 times. In a later analysis, co-occurring TCRs were grouped using DBSCAN, with TCRdist sequence similarity added in when clustering inside HLA-allele-positive subsets. For co-occurrence clustering, repertoires with fewer than 30,000 or more than 120,000 public chains were excluded, along with about five repertoires with anomalous nucleotide sharing. TCRdb obtained this table from immuneACCESS and retained in-frame rearrangements with V and J assigned. These tables miss some clones; where compared with another copy, unresolved V genes account for less than half of the shortfall, and the remainder is unexplained. V and J calls and clone size are given by that table; D and trimming were obtained from the DNA. The sample table records tens of thousands of clones; over 60% of these occur just once. In total, the top ten clones hold about 4.7% of the sample.

This clone came up a few times. Its antigen remains undetermined. Qualities for individual bases were not recorded, and no much larger clone is one base off. The cohort comprised hundreds of healthy bone marrow donors. Cohort members were all nominally healthy when sampled, although unrecorded immune exposures were likely present. The donor was CMV seropositive and belonged to the group of over 250 seropositive cohort members. Every donor gave a peripheral blood sample, and the peripheral blood mononuclear cells from that sample were used for TCR beta sequencing. Genomic DNA was extracted from the blood cell samples with the Qiagen DNeasy Blood Extraction Kit. Input material: PBMCs. The clonotype originates from a male donor in good health and CMV-seropositive.

The sequenced DNA is TGTGCCAGCAGTGGGATCAGGGAGGGCTCCTACGAGCAGTACTTC. This gives the protein CASSGIREGSYEQYF. Rearrangement joined TRBV6-1 to TRBJ2-7, and 7 junction bases match TRBD2. Trimming leaves V shorter by 4 bases and J shorter by 0 bases, with the junction holding 6 bases beyond the gene matches. The CDR3 runs 15 residues from the cysteine to the phenylalanine. The only DNA kept is the CDR3, 45 bases in frame from the first base. CDR1 MNHNS and CDR2 SASEGT were looked up in the germline V gene.